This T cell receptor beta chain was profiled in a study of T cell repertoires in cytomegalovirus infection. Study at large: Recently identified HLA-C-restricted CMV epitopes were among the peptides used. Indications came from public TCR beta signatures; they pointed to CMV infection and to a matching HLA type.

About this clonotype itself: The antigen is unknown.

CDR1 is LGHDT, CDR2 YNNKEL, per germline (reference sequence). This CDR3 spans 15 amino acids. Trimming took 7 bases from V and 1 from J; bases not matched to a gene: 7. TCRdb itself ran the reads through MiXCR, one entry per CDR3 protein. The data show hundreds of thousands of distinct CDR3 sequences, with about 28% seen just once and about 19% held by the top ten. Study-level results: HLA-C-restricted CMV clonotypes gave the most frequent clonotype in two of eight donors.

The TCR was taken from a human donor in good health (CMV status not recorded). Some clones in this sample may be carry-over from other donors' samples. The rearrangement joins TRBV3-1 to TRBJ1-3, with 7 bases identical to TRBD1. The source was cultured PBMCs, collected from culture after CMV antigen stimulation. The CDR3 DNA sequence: TGTGCCAGCACCCAGGGGGTTCAATCTGGAAACACCATATATTTT. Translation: CASTQGVQSGNTIYF.